The T cell receptor (beta chain) under discussion was sequenced for a study of CD8 T cells in Susac syndrome. RNA amounts of roughly 0.45 to 1 ug underwent reverse transcription with random hexamers. immunoSEQ multiplex PCR amplified TCR beta CDR3 across 54 Vbeta, 13 Jbeta. TCRdb independently ran MiXCR on the immunoSEQ multiplex PCR reads; one entry per CDR3 protein. The top ten clones hold about 0.063% of a sample with a few hundred thousand distinct CDR3 sequences, roughly 94% of them seen once. The multiple sclerosis controls comprised treatment-naive patients whose relapsing-remitting disease was stable or active. CDR1 and CDR2 from the germline V gene are MNHEY and SVGEGT. Trimming took 7 bases from V and 2 from J, leaving 11 bases between them. CDR3 length: 13 residues.

The material sequenced was CD4+ T cells from PBMCs. The J gene is TRBJ2-5, the V gene TRBV6-2 or TRBV6-3, with D hard to call. This sequence was found in a human donor with multiple sclerosis. CDR3: CASTSPGQETQYF. The CDR3 bases are TGTGCCAGCACATCCCCGGGTCAAGAGACCCAGTACTTC.